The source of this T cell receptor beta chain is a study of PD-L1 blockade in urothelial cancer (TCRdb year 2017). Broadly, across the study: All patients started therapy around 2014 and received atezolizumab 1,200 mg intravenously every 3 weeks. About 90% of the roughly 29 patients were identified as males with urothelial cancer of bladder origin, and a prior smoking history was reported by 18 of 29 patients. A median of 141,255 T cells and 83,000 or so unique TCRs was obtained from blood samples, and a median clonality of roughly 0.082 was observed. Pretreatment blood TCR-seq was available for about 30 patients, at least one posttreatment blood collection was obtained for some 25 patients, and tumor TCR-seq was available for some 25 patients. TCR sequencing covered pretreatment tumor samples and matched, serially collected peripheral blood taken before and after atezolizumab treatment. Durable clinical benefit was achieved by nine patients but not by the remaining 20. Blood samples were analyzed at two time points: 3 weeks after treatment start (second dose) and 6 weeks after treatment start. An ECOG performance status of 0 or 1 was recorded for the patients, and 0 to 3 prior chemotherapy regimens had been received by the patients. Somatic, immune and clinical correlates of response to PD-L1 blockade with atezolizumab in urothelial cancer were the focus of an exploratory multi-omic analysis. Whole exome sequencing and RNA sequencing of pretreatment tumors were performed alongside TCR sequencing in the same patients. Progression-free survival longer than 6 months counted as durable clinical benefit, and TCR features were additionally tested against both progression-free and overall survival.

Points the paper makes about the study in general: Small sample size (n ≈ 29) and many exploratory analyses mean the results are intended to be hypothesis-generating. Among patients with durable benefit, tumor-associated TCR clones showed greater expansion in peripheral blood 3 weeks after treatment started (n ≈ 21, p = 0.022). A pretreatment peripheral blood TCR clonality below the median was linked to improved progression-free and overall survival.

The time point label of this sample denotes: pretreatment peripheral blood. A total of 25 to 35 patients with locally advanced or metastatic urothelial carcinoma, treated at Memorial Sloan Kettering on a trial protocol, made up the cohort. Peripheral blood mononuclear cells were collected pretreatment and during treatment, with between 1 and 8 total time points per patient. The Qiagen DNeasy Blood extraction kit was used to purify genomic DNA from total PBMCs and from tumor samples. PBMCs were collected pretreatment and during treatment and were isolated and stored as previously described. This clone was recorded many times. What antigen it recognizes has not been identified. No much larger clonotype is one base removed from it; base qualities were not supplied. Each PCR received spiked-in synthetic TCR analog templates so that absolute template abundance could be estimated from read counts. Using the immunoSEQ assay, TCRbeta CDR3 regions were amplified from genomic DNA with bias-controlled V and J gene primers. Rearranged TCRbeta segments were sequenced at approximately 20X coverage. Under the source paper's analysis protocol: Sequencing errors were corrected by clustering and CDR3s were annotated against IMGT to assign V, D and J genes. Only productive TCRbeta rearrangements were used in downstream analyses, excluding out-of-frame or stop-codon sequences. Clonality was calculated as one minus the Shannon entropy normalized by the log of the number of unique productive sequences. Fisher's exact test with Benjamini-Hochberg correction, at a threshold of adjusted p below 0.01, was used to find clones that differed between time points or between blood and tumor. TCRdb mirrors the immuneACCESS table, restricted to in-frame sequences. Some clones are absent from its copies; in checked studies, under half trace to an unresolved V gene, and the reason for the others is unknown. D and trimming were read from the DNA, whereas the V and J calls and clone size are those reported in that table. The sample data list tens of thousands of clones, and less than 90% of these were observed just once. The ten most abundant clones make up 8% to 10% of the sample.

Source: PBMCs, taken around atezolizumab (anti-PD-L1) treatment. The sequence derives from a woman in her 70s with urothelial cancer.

The CDR3 loop reads CASSYYDWNTEAFF. The DNA sequence is as follows: TGTGCCAGCAGCTACTACGACTGGAACACTGAAGCTTTCTTT. The V and J genes are TRBV5-5 and TRBJ1-1; the D gene lacks a confident call. Between the V and J ends, shortened by 3 bases and 1 base respectively, the junction contains 10 bases. The cysteine opens and the phenylalanine closes a CDR3 of 14 amino acids. The retained sequence is limited to the CDR3, 42 bases, with the frame set at the first base. Per the germline V gene (reference sequence), SGHKS is the CDR1 and YYEKEE is the CDR2.